This T cell receptor beta chain was profiled in a study of graft-versus-host responses after intestinal transplantation. Study at large: Isolated intestinal, liver-intestinal, or multivisceral transplants were what recipients had.

This clone was recorded only once. Its antigen is not known. The assay was immunoSEQ multiplex PCR, and TCRdb's table has in-frame clones only and misses some. In the table there are 30,000 or so clones, roughly four fifths of which are singletons. Germline CDR1 and CDR2: SGHAT and FQNNGV. V was shortened by 1 base and J by 9 bases, with 19 bases between the two germline ends. This CDR3 contains 16 residues. The TCR comes from a human donor who received an intestinal transplant. The specimen was unstimulated CD8+ T cells sorted from spleen or lymph node cells, collected before intestinal transplant. The chain employs TRBV11-2 and TRBJ2-1; D might be TRBD2 (6 bases). The CDR3 region has the DNA TGTGCCAGCAGCTTAGTTGGCGGACTAAGGGGAGGTGAGCAGTTCTTC. It specifies CASSLVGGLRGGEQFF.